These T cell receptor beta chains were read from a single sample in a study of blood T cell repertoires in COVID-19. The table came from immunoSEQ multiplex PCR; TCRdb's copy has only in-frame clones and leaves some out. Of about 230,000 clones detected, over 80% appear once; the ten largest clones hold 27%. Sequencing was performed on peripheral blood. Receptor source: a middle-aged man with acute or convalescent COVID-19. Both conserved end residues are trimmed from each CDR3. D genes are given only for firm matches.

v_call d_call cdr3_aa
TRBV5-4 TRBD1 ASSFDRAGYT
TRBV11-1 TRBD2 ASSSLAGRSYEQY
TRBV27 NA ASSYTESYEQY
TRBV28 NA ASSSRAGGRREQY
TRBV9 TRBD1 ASSVAQPTGSGNTIY
TRBV3-1/TRBV3-2 TRBD1 ASSPITGESEKLF
TRBV5-4 TRBD1 ASSPWDRDTEAF
TRBV7-2 NA ASRLAYEQY
TRBV7-8 TRBD1 ASSLRSGQTQNIQY
TRBV4-1 NA ASSQDTYRSHSNQPQH
TRBV3-1/TRBV3-2 NA ASSRPGSNIQY
TRBV20-1 NA SASSMDGYT
TRBV7-3 TRBD2 ASSPLLSGRNEQF
TRBV3-1/TRBV3-2 NA ASSLPCSQRVNTGELF
TRBV6-5 NA ASYFPNSNGYT
TRBV5-4 NA ASSTWDKGFEQF
TRBV24-1 NA ATSDSSRIQPQH